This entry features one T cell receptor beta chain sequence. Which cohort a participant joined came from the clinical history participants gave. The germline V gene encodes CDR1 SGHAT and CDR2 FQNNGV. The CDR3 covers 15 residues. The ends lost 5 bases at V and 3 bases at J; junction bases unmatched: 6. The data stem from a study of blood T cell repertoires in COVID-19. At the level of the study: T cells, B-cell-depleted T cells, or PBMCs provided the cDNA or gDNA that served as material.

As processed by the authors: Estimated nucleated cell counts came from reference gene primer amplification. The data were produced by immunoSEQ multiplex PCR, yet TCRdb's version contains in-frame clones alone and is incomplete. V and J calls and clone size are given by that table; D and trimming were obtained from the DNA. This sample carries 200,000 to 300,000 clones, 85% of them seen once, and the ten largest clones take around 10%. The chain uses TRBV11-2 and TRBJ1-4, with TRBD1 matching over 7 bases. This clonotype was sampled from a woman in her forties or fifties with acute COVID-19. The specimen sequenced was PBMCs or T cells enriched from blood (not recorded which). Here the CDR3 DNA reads TGTGCCAGCAGCCCCGGGACAGTTCCTAATGAAAAACTGTTTTTT. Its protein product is CASSPGTVPNEKLFF.